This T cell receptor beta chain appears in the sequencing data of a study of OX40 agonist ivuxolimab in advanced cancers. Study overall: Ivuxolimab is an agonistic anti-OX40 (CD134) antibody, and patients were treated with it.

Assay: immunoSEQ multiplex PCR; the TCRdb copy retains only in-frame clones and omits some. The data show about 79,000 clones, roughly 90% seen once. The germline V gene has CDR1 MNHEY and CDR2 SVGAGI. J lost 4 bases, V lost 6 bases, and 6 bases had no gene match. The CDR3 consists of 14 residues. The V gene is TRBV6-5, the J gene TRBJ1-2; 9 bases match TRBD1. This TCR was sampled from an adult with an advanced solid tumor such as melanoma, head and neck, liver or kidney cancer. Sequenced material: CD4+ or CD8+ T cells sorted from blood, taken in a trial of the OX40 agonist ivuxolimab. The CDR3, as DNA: TGTGCCAGCAGCCGGACAGGGGAGGGCTATGGCTACACCTTC. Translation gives CASSRTGEGYGYTF.